These 28 T cell receptor beta chains originate from one sample sequenced in a study of early T cells in non-severe SARS-CoV-2 infection. TCRdb re-derived calls from the 5' RACE reads in MiXCR, one entry per CDR3 protein. The sample lists roughly 90,000 distinct CDR3 sequences, over 12% occurring once. The sample taken for sequencing was whole blood. These receptors were taken from an adult who was a healthcare worker with PCR-confirmed SARS-CoV-2 infection or an uninfected control (not recorded which).

This clonotype was recorded many times. CDR3 DNA: TGTGCCAGCTCACCACCACCAGGGGTTGGGGAGCAGTACGTC. Translation: CASSPPPGVGEQYV. The chain carries TRBV18 and TRBJ2-7, with D perhaps matching TRBD1 (6 bases). V lost 0 bases, J lost 7 bases, and 13 bases lay in between. The CDR3 has 14 amino acids. Per germline, CDR1 KGHSH and CDR2 LQKENI.

Ten or more counts support this clonotype. The genes are TRBV4-1 and TRBJ1-1; a weak D match, TRBD1 (5 bases). The germline V gene encodes CDR1 MGHRA and CDR2 YSYEKL. The V end lost 5 bases, the J end lost 0 bases, and 10 bases lay between the germline ends. The CDR3 length is 14 residues. The CDR3 nucleotides are TGCGCCAGCAGCACTCCGACAGTGAACACTGAAGCTTTCTTT. Amino acids: CASSTPTVNTEAFF.

This clonotype was seen a handful of times. The chain is built from TRBV3-1 and TRBJ2-2; D gene ambiguous. The V gene lost 3 bases and the J gene lost 0 bases, with 5 bases spanning the gap. The CDR3 is made up of 14 amino acids. Germline values: CDR1 LGHDT, CDR2 YNNKEL (reference sequence). CDR3 nucleotides: TGTGCCAGCAGCCACCTAGCGAACACCGGGGAGCTGTTTTTT. Its translation is CASSHLANTGELFF.

This clonotype was picked up many times. This chain uses TRBV5-3 with TRBJ1-5; D uncertain. TRBV5-3 is an open reading frame, and its role is uncertain. The V and J ends lost 0 bases and 5 bases respectively, with 15 bases between them. The CDR3 runs 16 residues. The CDR3 spells CARSLVAVPLYQPQHF. CDR3 coding DNA: TGTGCCAGAAGCTTGGTGGCAGTTCCGCTTTATCAGCCCCAGCATTTT.

The table lists this clonotype with a few counts. The chain couples TRBV5-1 to TRBJ1-4, with D perhaps matching TRBD1 (6 bases). V was clipped by 0 bases and J by 3 bases, with 12 bases between them. The CDR3 has 16 residues. Germline loops: CDR1 SGHRS, CDR2 YFSETQ. CDR3 amino acids: CASSLVGGAANEKLFF. CDR3 sequence (DNA): TGCGCCAGCAGCTTGGTGGGGGGCGCAGCTAATGAAAAACTGTTTTTT.

The CDR3 DNA reads as TGCAGCGTTGTGATGTTACATTCGGACACTGAAGCTTTCTTT. Protein product: CSVVMLHSDTEAFF. The V gene is TRBV29-1, the J gene TRBJ1-1; D unclear. Trimming took 4 bases from V and 3 from J, leaving 15 bases between them. The CDR3 consists of 14 residues. Looked up from germline, CDR1 is SQVTM and CDR2 is ANQGSEA.

There are a few counts of this clonotype. The rearrangement uses TRBV11-2 and TRBJ1-4; tentative D call: TRBD1 (6 bases). Germline CDR1 SGHAT, CDR2 FQNNGV. This CDR3 comprises 20 residues. The V and J ends lost 0 bases and 2 bases respectively, with 22 bases between them. The CDR3 is CASSLEPIHWTRGTNEKLFF. CDR3 bases: TGTGCCAGCAGCTTAGAACCCATCCATTGGACCAGGGGCACTAATGAAAAACTGTTTTTT.

This clonotype has only a few counts. This rearrangement joins TRBV3-2 to TRBJ1-4; TRBD1, the D gene given by the table, was not confirmed from the DNA. TRBV3-2 is termed a pseudogene. This CDR3 is built from 17 residues. The CDR3 sequence is CASSQATRDPTNEKLFF. The DNA of the CDR3 is TGTGCCAGCAGCCAAGCCACAAGGGACCCAACTAATGAAAAACTGTTTTTT.

The chain uses TRBV30 and TRBJ1-6; 7 positions agree with TRBD1. V gave up 2 bases and J gave up 6 bases; unmatched junction bases: 7. The CDR3 has 15 amino acids. Germline values: CDR1 GTSNPN, CDR2 SVGIG (reference sequence). The CDR3 nucleotides are TGTGCCTGGAGTAAGACAGGGAGGACTAATTCACCCCTCCACTTT. It encodes CAWSKTGRTNSPLHF.

This clonotype appeared a few times. The chain has TRBV10-2 and TRBJ2-1; 7 positions match TRBD1. The junction had 5 bases not matched to a gene; V was cut back by 2 bases and J by 4 bases. There are 15 residues in the CDR3. The germline gives CDR1 WSHSY, CDR2 SAAADI. CDR3 sequence (DNA): TGCGCCAGCAGTGAGATAGGACAGGAATACAATGAGCAGTTCTTC. It specifies CASSEIGQEYNEQFF.

The chain is built from TRBV6-1 and TRBJ2-5; TRBD2 is a possible D gene (6 bases). The V end lost 8 bases, the J end lost 9 bases, and 22 bases lay between the germline ends. The CDR3 contains 14 residues. Germline V gene lookup returns CDR1 MNHNS and CDR2 SASEGT. The CDR3 nucleotides read TGTGCCAGCTCATCCAGGAGGGAGTTTCTGGCCCAGTACTTC. Translated: CASSSRREFLAQYF.

The chain is built from TRBV6-6 and TRBJ2-5; 9 bases fit TRBD1. Germline CDR1 is MNHNY and CDR2 is SVGAGI (reference sequence). This CDR3 spans 15 amino acids. Trimming took 6 bases from V and 2 from J; bases not matched to a gene: 7. DNA for the CDR3: TGTGCCAGCAGGCATCCCGGGACAGGGCAAGAGACCCAGTACTTC. It is translated as CASRHPGTGQETQYF.

J is TRBJ1-5 and V is TRBV19; possibly TRBD1 for D (6 bases). V lost 7 bases and J lost 4, with 20 bases in between. The CDR3 contains 16 residues. The germline gives CDR1 LNHDA, CDR2 SQIVND (reference sequence). Here the CDR3 DNA reads TGTGCCAGTACCCAAGGAGGGGGTAGAGGGAATCAGCCCCAGCATTTT. As protein: CASTQGGGRGNQPQHF.

The rearrangement links TRBV29-1 to TRBJ2-1; 11 bases align to TRBD1. Germline V gene lookup returns CDR1 SQVTM and CDR2 ANQGSEA. Germline trimming cut 1 base from V and 9 bases from J; bases unmatched to any gene: 8. This CDR3 region has 15 residues. The CDR3 reads CSVEVLGTGGGEQFF. The DNA for the CDR3 is TGCAGCGTTGAAGTTTTGGGGACAGGGGGAGGTGAGCAGTTCTTC.

This clonotype has more than one count but fewer than ten. The V and J genes are TRBV5-1 and TRBJ1-1, with D possibly being TRBD1 (5 bases). Trimming removed 0 bases from V and 6 bases from J, with 12 bases in between. Germline-derived CDR1 and CDR2 are SGHRS and YFSETQ. The CDR3 runs 14 residues. The CDR3 loop reads CASSLALGVAEAFF. The CDR3 nucleotides read TGCGCCAGCAGCTTGGCCTTGGGGGTCGCTGAAGCTTTCTTT.

This clonotype turned up a few times. The CDR3 loop reads CSADPAGGHNEQFF. CDR3 DNA: TGCAGTGCTGACCCAGCGGGGGGTCACAATGAGCAGTTCTTC. V gene TRBV20-1 combines with J gene TRBJ2-1; 9 bases match TRBD2. The CDR3 is 14 residues long. V lost 5 bases, J lost 5 bases, and 7 bases stayed unmatched. Germline CDR1 is DFQATT and CDR2 is SNEGSKA (reference sequence).

This rearrangement joins TRBV7-9 to TRBJ1-2; D may be TRBD1 (6 bases). This CDR3 contains 13 residues. Deletions cut 5 bases from V and 6 bases from J, with 13 bases between. Germline assignment: CDR1 SEHNR and CDR2 FQNEAQ (reference sequence). Here the CDR3 reads CASSLRRGDGYTF. In nucleotides, the CDR3 is TGTGCCAGCAGCCTAAGAAGGGGGGATGGCTACACCTTC.

The table lists this clonotype with a few counts. The chain couples TRBV5-6 to TRBJ2-1, with 11 bases identical to TRBD1. After removal of 4 bases from V and 2 bases from J, the junction contained 5 bases not matched to a gene. The length of the CDR3 is 16 residues. Germline V gene data show CDR1 as SGHDT and CDR2 as YYEEEE. CDR3 sequence: CASSAWTGGTYNEQFF. CDR3 nucleotide sequence: TGTGCCAGCAGCGCGTGGACAGGGGGCACCTACAATGAGCAGTTCTTC.

The chain recombines TRBV9 with TRBJ2-2, with TRBD1 matching 8 bases. J lost 4 bases, V lost 2 bases, and 4 bases had no gene match. Germline assignment: CDR1 SGDLS and CDR2 YYNGEE. The CDR3 has 15 residues. DNA for the CDR3: TGTGCCAGCAGCGTCGGACAGGGTTCCACCGGGGAGCTGTTTTTT. Residues: CASSVGQGSTGELFF. Supplemented by reference TRBV9 and TRBJ2-2, the full variable domain reads DSGVTQTPKHLITATGQRVTLRCSPRSGDLSVYWYQQSLDQGLQFLIQYYNGEERAKGNILERFSAQQFPDLHSELNLSSLELGDSALYFCASSVGQGSTGELFFGEGSRLTVL.

The V gene is TRBV7-9, the J gene TRBJ2-3; D possibly corresponds to TRBD2 (6 bases). The CDR3 extends over 12 amino acids. The V gene lost 4 bases and the J gene lost 8 bases, with 10 bases spanning the gap. The germline CDR1 and CDR2 sequences are SEHNR and FQNEAQ (reference sequence). The CDR3 sequence is CASSSPEGTQYF. DNA of the CDR3: TGTGCCAGCAGCTCCCCGGAGGGTACGCAGTATTTT.

This clonotype has more than one count but fewer than ten. The chain is built from TRBV5-4 and TRBJ2-2, with 8 bases lining up with TRBD2. Germline V gene lookup returns CDR1 SGHNT and CDR2 YYREEE (reference sequence). The CDR3 sequence is 15 residues long. V was pared by 4 bases and J by 3 bases, with 5 bases of the junction left unmatched. DNA for the CDR3: TGTGCCAGCAGCGGAGGGACTAGATACACCGGGGAGCTGTTTTTT. The encoded protein is CASSGGTRYTGELFF.

This chain joins TRBV6-1 and TRBJ1-5; no definite D call. Germline CDR1 reads MNHNS; CDR2 reads SASEGT. Trimming shortened V by 0 bases and J by 4 bases, and 16 bases separated the two germline ends. The CDR3 contains 17 residues. DNA of the CDR3: TGTGCCAGCAGTGAAGCGCGCTTGAGCAGTTTAAATCAGCCCCAGCATTTT. Amino acids: CASSEARLSSLNQPQHF.

In its sample, this clonotype was seen a few times. This chain uses TRBV20-1 with TRBJ1-1, with a tentative D call TRBD1 (6 bases). V was shortened by 4 bases and J by 7 bases, with 22 bases between the two germline ends. This CDR3 contains 15 residues. Germline V gives CDR1 DFQATT, CDR2 SNEGSKA (reference sequence). The CDR3 bases are TGCAGTGCTAAAGAGGTGGCTCAGGGGACGTTTGAAGCTTTCTTT. It is translated as CSAKEVAQGTFEAFF.

This sequence joins TRBV5-1 and TRBJ1-2; 10 bases line up with TRBD1. The CDR3 totals 15 residues. With 2 bases clipped from V and 4 bases from J, the junction kept 5 bases outside the gene matches. Germline lookup yields CDR1 SGHRS and CDR2 YFSETQ. The CDR3 nucleotides read TGCGCCAGCAGCTTATCCGGGACAGGGGCCTATGGCTACACCTTC. It is translated as CASSLSGTGAYGYTF.

The table lists this clonotype with many counts. CDR3 coding DNA: TGTGCCAGCAGCCTGACGGGCGATACGCAGTATTTT. Encoded protein: CASSLTGDTQYF. The chain uses TRBV7-2 and TRBJ2-3; D is ambiguous. Trimming stripped 5 bases from V and 6 bases from J, with 9 bases between. The germline CDR1 and CDR2 sequences are SGHTA and FQGNSA. This CDR3 comprises 12 residues.

This sequence joins TRBV3-1 and TRBJ1-1; a weak D match, TRBD1 (5 bases). The CDR3 has 13 amino acids. V lost 2 bases and J lost 8, with 12 bases in between. The V gene's germline CDR1 is LGHDT and CDR2 YNNKEL (reference sequence). CDR3 nucleotides: TGTGCCAGCAGCCAAATAGGGAGGACAGAAGCTTTCTTT. Translating gives CASSQIGRTEAFF.

This clonotype occurred many times. J is TRBJ2-1 and V is TRBV18; a weak D match, TRBD1 (6 bases). With 6 bases removed from V and 10 bases from J, the gap between germline ends came to 16 bases. Germline V gene data show CDR1 as KGHSH and CDR2 as LQKENI. The CDR3 totals 13 residues. DNA of the CDR3: TGTGCCAGCTCCGGGACACTGTTTGGGGAGCAGTTCTTC. Translation gives CASSGTLFGEQFF. Using reference TRBV18 and TRBJ2-1 for the parts outside the CDR3, the full variable domain is NAGVMQNPRHLVRRRGQEARLRCSPMKGHSHVYWYRQLPEEGLKFMVYLQKENIIDESGMPKERFSAEFPKEGPSILRIQQVVRGDSAAYFCASSGTLFGEQFFGPGTRLTVL.

This clonotype appeared a few times. The chain combines TRBV11-1 with TRBJ2-3; 14 positions match TRBD2. CDR3 size: 18 residues. Trimming at V came to 8 bases and at J to 3 bases, leaving 13 bases not matched to a gene. CDR1 SGHAT and CDR2 FQDESV come from the germline V gene (reference sequence). The CDR3 DNA follows: TGTGCCAGCGGGCGGACTAGCGGGGGGCCGATGGGTACAGATACGCAGTATTTT. Encoded protein: CASGRTSGGPMGTDTQYF.